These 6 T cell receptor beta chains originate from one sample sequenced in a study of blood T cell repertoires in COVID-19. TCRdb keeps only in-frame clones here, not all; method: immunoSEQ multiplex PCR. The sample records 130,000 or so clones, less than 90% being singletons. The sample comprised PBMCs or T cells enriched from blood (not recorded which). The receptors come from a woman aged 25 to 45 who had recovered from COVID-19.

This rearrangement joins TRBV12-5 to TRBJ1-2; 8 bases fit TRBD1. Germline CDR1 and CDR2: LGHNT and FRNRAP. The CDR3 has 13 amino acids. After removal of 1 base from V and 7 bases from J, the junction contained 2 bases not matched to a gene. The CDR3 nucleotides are TGTGCTAGTGGTTTGGACAGGGGGAGTGGCTACACCTTC. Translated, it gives CASGLDRGSGYTF.

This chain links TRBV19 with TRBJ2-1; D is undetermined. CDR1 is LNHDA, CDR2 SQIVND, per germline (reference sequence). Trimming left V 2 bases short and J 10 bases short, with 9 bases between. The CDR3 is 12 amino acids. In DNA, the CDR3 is TGTGCCAGTAGTATATCTGAGACAGAGCAGTTCTTC. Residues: CASSISETEQFF.

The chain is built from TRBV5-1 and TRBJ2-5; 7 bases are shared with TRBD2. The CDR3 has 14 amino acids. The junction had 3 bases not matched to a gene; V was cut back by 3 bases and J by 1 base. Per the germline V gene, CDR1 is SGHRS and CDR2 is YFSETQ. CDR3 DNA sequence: TGCGCCAGCAGCTGGGGACTACTCCAAGAGACCCAGTACTTC. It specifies CASSWGLLQETQYF.

The CDR3: CASSLGDGTGGRNTEAFF. CDR3 DNA: TGTGCCAGCAGCTTAGGAGATGGGACAGGGGGAAGGAACACTGAAGCTTTCTTT. The chain has TRBV7-9 and TRBJ1-1, with 11 bases identical to TRBD1. Trimming took 1 base from V and 1 from J; bases not matched to a gene: 8. CDR1 SEHNR and CDR2 FQNEAQ come from the germline V gene (reference sequence). The CDR3 has 18 amino acids. Full variable domain (outside the CDR3, taken from reference TRBV7-9 and TRBJ1-1): DTGVSQNPRHKITKRGQNVTFRCDPISEHNRLYWYRQTLGQGPEFLTYFQNEAQLEKSRLLSDRFSAERPKGSFSTLEIQRTEQGDSAMYLCASSLGDGTGGRNTEAFFGQGTRLTVV.

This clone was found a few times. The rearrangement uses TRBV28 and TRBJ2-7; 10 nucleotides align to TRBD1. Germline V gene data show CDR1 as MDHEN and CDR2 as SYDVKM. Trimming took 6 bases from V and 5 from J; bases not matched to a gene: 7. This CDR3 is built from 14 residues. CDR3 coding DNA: TGTGCCAGCAGACGGGACAGGGGAAGAAACGAGCAGTACTTC. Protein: CASRRDRGRNEQYF.

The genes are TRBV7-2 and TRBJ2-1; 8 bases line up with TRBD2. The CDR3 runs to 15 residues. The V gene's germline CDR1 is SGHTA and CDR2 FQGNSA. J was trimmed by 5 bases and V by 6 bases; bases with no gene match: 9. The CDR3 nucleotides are TGTGCCAGCAGACTCAACGGGAGGGAGAACAATGAGCAGTTCTTC. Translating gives CASRLNGRENNEQFF.